What follows are 8 T cell receptor beta chains derived from one specimen sequenced in a study of T cell responses to AZD1222 COVID-19 vaccine (dated by TCRdb to about 2021). The time point label corresponds to: about 28 days (+/-7) after the second vaccine dose. The library was obtained by the immunoSEQ multiplex PCR assay. Entries here come from immuneACCESS through TCRdb and include only in-frame sequences with V and J called. Some clones fail to appear in such tables; in the studies checked, an unresolved V gene covers under half of the shortfall, and the cause of the remainder is unknown. Here the sample has around 170,000 clones; about nine tenths occur a single time. The top ten hold about 2.1% of the sample. Material: peripheral blood, obtained 28 days after the second AZD1222 dose. These TCRs come from an adult who received the AZD1222 COVID-19 vaccine.

A few counts support this clone. The chain links TRBV29-1 to TRBJ1-2; 9 bases are shared with TRBD1. The V segment lost 3 bases and the J segment 3 bases; nucleotides outside the gene matches: 5. The CDR3 length is 14 residues. Germline assignment: CDR1 SQVTM and CDR2 ANQGSEA. The CDR3 nucleotides read TGCAGCGTTGAGGGACAGGGAGAGGACTATGGCTACACCTTC. This gives the protein CSVEGQGEDYGYTF.

The genes are TRBV3-1 (or the pseudogene TRBV3-2) and TRBJ1-6; D gene ambiguous. The CDR3 covers 15 residues. Trimming cost V 2 bases and J 0 bases, with 5 bases left between them. The germline gives CDR1 LGHDT, CDR2 YNNKEL (reference sequence). The DNA for the CDR3 is TGTGCCAGCAGCCAAAGACACTCCTATAATTCACCCCTCCACTTT. This sequence encodes CASSQRHSYNSPLHF.

This clone was detected only once. This chain joins TRBV4-3 and TRBJ1-3, with no clear D. The CDR3 has 16 amino acids. CDR1 and CDR2 from the germline V gene are LGHNA and YSLEER. Trimming took 0 bases from V and 4 from J, leaving 13 bases between them. The CDR3 DNA sequence: TGCGCCAGCAGCCAAGACACCAAGTCATTGGGAAACACCATATATTTT. It is translated as CASSQDTKSLGNTIYF.

The chain recombines TRBV4-1 with TRBJ1-4; D remains unclear. Looked up from germline, CDR1 is MGHRA and CDR2 is YSYEKL. The CDR3 extends over 14 amino acids. V lost 4 bases and J 0 bases, leaving 6 bases between the germline ends. The CDR3: CASSLAATNEKLFF. The CDR3 DNA sequence: TGCGCCAGCAGCCTGGCCGCAACTAATGAAAAACTGTTTTTT.

The CDR3, as DNA: TGTGCCTGGAGTTATCAGGGGGCTCGTGGCTACACCTTC. The encoded protein is CAWSYQGARGYTF. The chain links TRBV30 to TRBJ1-2; 8 bases agree with TRBD1. Germline V lookup: CDR1 GTSNPN, CDR2 SVGIG (reference sequence). V was clipped by 2 bases and J by 7 bases; unmatched bases: 6. The CDR3 is made up of 13 amino acids.

This chain joins TRBV4-1 and TRBJ2-1; 15 bases agree with TRBD2. CDR3 length equals 19 residues. The V gene's germline CDR1 is MGHRA and CDR2 YSYEKL. V lost 1 base and J lost 3; bases outside the gene matches: 7. The DNA for the CDR3 is TGCGCCAGCAGCCAAGGGGGGACTAGCGGGAGGCCACACTACAATGAGCAGTTCTTC. Its protein is CASSQGGTSGRPHYNEQFF.

The chain employs TRBV11-2 and TRBJ1-1, with D possibly TRBD1 on 5 matching bases. The germline gives CDR1 SGHAT, CDR2 FQNNGV. The CDR3 covers 15 residues. V lost 5 bases and J 5 bases, leaving 18 bases between the germline ends. The CDR3 nucleotides are TGTGCCAGCAGCCCCGTGGTGGGGGGTGTAACTGAAGCTTTCTTT. It codes for CASSPVVGGVTEAFF.

The chain links TRBV4-2 to TRBJ1-2; D unclear. Germline assignment: CDR1 LGHNA and CDR2 YNFKEQ. CDR3 size: 13 residues. Trimming cost V 0 bases and J 8 bases, with 10 bases left between them. The CDR3 DNA reads TGTGCCAGCAGCCAAGATTTGGGGAGCGGCTACACCTTC. Encoded protein: CASSQDLGSGYTF.